One sample yielded the 28 T cell receptor beta chains listed below, sequenced in a study of identifying expanded T cells in peripheral blood. TCRdb keeps only in-frame clones here, not all; method: immunoSEQ multiplex PCR. This table has 100,000 to 150,000 clones, 80% to 90% appearing once. The sample taken for sequencing was blood. Every receptor here comes from a person aged 18-70 years in good health.

This sequence joins TRBV19 and TRBJ2-2; weak D call: TRBD2 (6 bases). From germline, CDR1 is LNHDA and CDR2 SQIVND (reference sequence). The V and J ends lost 1 base and 7 bases respectively, with 10 bases between them. The CDR3 has 14 residues. CDR3 residues: CASSIVLASGELFF. The CDR3 DNA sequence: TGTGCCAGTAGTATAGTCCTAGCGAGCGGGGAGCTGTTTTTT.

This clone was seen only a few times. This sequence joins TRBV4-3 and TRBJ2-1; 8 bases map to TRBD2. This CDR3 spans 16 amino acids. V lost 5 bases and J lost 8; bases outside the gene matches: 14. Germline V CDR1 and CDR2: LGHNA, YSLEER. DNA for the CDR3: TGCGCCAGCAGCTCCAATCGGGGGGGCCAGGGCTATGAGCAGTTCTTC. It is translated as CASSSNRGGQGYEQFF.

V and J are TRBV5-1 and TRBJ2-3; D is tentatively TRBD1 or TRBD2 (5 bases each). V gave up 2 bases and J gave up 0 bases, with 10 bases separating them. In germline, CDR1 is SGHRS, CDR2 YFSETQ. The length of the CDR3 is 15 residues. CDR3 region: CASSLGDLSTDTQYF. The CDR3 coding sequence is TGCGCCAGCAGCTTAGGGGACCTGAGCACAGATACGCAGTATTTT.

The CDR3 DNA is TGTGCCAGCAGCTTAGCGACAGCGGGCACAGATACGCAGTATTTT. This gives the protein CASSLATAGTDTQYF. The chain combines TRBV11-2 with TRBJ2-3; either TRBD1 or TRBD2 may fit D (5 bases each). The V end was cut by 1 base, the J end by 1 base, with 9 bases between. Per germline, CDR1 SGHAT and CDR2 FQNNGV. This CDR3 is built from 15 residues.

This clone was seen only once. The chain couples TRBV9 to TRBJ2-1; D ambiguous. Germline V CDR1 and CDR2: SGDLS, YYNGEE. The CDR3 length is 14 residues. Trimming cost V 1 base and J 1 base, with 6 bases left between them. The CDR3 protein is CASSVTESYNEQFF. The CDR3 DNA reads TGTGCCAGCAGCGTAACGGAATCCTACAATGAGCAGTTCTTC. The full variable domain, with the rest looked up from reference TRBV9 and TRBJ2-1, is DSGVTQTPKHLITATGQRVTLRCSPRSGDLSVYWYQQSLDQGLQFLIQYYNGEERAKGNILERFSAQQFPDLHSELNLSSLELGDSALYFCASSVTESYNEQFFGPGTRLTVL.

This chain uses TRBV28 with TRBJ1-5; tentative D call: TRBD1 (6 bases). In germline, CDR1 is MDHEN, CDR2 SYDVKM. V shed 7 bases and J shed 4 bases, with 14 bases lying between them. This CDR3 spans 14 amino acids. The CDR3 here is CASIPGQFNQPQHF. In DNA form, the CDR3 reads TGTGCCAGCATACCAGGACAGTTTAATCAGCCCCAGCATTTT.

The chain couples TRBV7-9 to TRBJ2-5; either TRBD1 or TRBD2 may fit D (5 bases each). Germline assignment: CDR1 SEHNR and CDR2 FQNEAQ (reference sequence). The V end was cut by 6 bases, the J end by 5 bases, with 19 bases between. The CDR3 extends over 15 amino acids. The CDR3, as DNA: TGTGCCAGCAGTCCGATTGATCTCGAGGGGGAGACCCAGTACTTC. It translates to CASSPIDLEGETQYF.

The rearrangement links TRBV10-1 to TRBJ2-1, with a tentative D call TRBD2 (5 bases). Germline CDR1 WNHNN, CDR2 SYGVQD (reference sequence). The ends were cut back, 6 bases at V and 8 bases at J, with 8 bases in the middle. The CDR3 contains 11 residues. This chain's CDR3 is CASRGSHEQFF. CDR3 bases: TGCGCCAGCAGGGGGAGTCATGAGCAGTTCTTC.

This clone is a singleton in its sample. The chain employs TRBV2 and TRBJ1-2; D is unclear. V lost 4 bases and J lost 8, with 17 bases in between. The germline V gene encodes CDR1 SNHLY and CDR2 FYNNEI. This CDR3 spans 14 amino acids. CDR3 coding DNA: TGTGCCAGCAGTGTAACAGAAGACGCGGTCGGCTACACCTTC. It specifies CASSVTEDAVGYTF.

The V and J genes are TRBV19 and TRBJ2-3, with 12 bases identical to TRBD2. The CDR3 contains 17 residues. CDR1 and CDR2 (germline): LNHDA, SQIVND (reference sequence). V shed 5 bases, J shed 4 bases, and the junction held 10 bases outside the gene matches. The CDR3 spells CASSLLATSGRADTQYF. The CDR3 nucleotides read TGTGCCAGTAGTTTACTCGCGACTAGCGGGAGAGCAGATACGCAGTATTTT.

This sequence joins TRBV25-1 and TRBJ2-1, with 7 bases that match TRBD2. CDR1 MGHDK and CDR2 SYGVNS come from the germline V gene. This CDR3 comprises 15 residues. V was clipped by 2 bases and J by 9 bases; unmatched bases: 10. Written as DNA, the CDR3 is TGTGCCAGCAGTGAAGTCAGCGGGGCACCGAGTGAGCAGTTCTTC. It encodes CASSEVSGAPSEQFF.

The chain joins TRBV6-5 to TRBJ1-2, with TRBD1 matching 8 bases. The CDR3 has 14 amino acids. Germline-derived CDR1 and CDR2 are MNHEY and SVGAGI. The V and J ends lost 7 bases and 2 bases, in that order; junction bases with no gene match: 6. CDR3 sequence reads: CASTRTGPNYGYTF. In DNA, the CDR3 is TGTGCCAGCACCCGGACAGGGCCAAACTATGGCTACACCTTC.

The gene calls are TRBV29-1 and TRBJ1-1; D gene unclear. V gave up 3 bases and J gave up 2 bases, with 10 bases separating them. The CDR3 totals 13 residues. Germline V gives CDR1 SQVTM, CDR2 ANQGSEA. CDR3 sequence reads: CSVDGLPNTEAFF. In DNA, the CDR3 is TGCAGCGTTGACGGGCTACCTAACACTGAAGCTTTCTTT.

V and J are TRBV6-1 and TRBJ2-7; D gene ambiguous. Germline CDR1 is MNHNS and CDR2 is SASEGT. Trimming shortened V by 5 bases and J by 3 bases, and 11 bases separated the two germline ends. This CDR3 has 13 amino acids. Here the CDR3 reads CASSHHTDYEQYF. CDR3 DNA: TGTGCCAGCAGTCATCACACAGACTACGAGCAGTACTTC.

The J gene is TRBJ1-1, the V gene TRBV2, with D tentatively TRBD1 (6 bases). V gave up 5 bases and J gave up 1 base, with 14 bases separating them. CDR3 length equals 15 residues. Germline lookup yields CDR1 SNHLY and CDR2 FYNNEI. This chain's CDR3 is CASSPRGGANTEAFF. The CDR3 DNA sequence: TGTGCCAGCAGTCCCCGGGGGGGGGCGAACACTGAAGCTTTCTTT. The full variable domain, its missing parts supplied by reference TRBV2 and TRBJ1-1, is EPEVTQTPSHQVTQMGQEVILRCVPISNHLYFYWYRQILGQKVEFLVSFYNNEISEKSEIFDDQFSVERPDGSNFTLKIRSTKLEDSAMYFCASSPRGGANTEAFFGQGTRLTVV.

This sequence joins TRBV28 and TRBJ2-3; D is possibly TRBD1 or TRBD2 (6 bases each). Per germline, CDR1 MDHEN and CDR2 SYDVKM. V dropped 3 bases and J dropped 3 bases, with 10 bases sitting between them. CDR3 length equals 14 residues. CDR3 residues: CASSFGGGTDTQYF. CDR3 coding DNA: TGTGCCAGCAGTTTCGGGGGCGGGACAGATACGCAGTATTTT.

As DNA, the CDR3 is TGTGCCAGCACGCCACTATCCTCTGGAAACACCATATATTTT. This codes for CASTPLSSGNTIYF. This chain uses TRBV6-1 with TRBJ1-3; unclear D gene. Trimming took off 7 bases at V and 0 bases at J, with 10 bases between the two ends. The CDR3 sequence is 14 residues long. Germline CDR1 is MNHNS and CDR2 is SASEGT.

The chain recombines TRBV7-8 with TRBJ1-2, with a weak D call TRBD1 (5 bases). The V gene's germline CDR1 is SGHVS and CDR2 FQNEAQ. V dropped 5 bases and J dropped 5 bases, with 15 bases sitting between them. This CDR3 has 14 amino acids. Written as DNA, the CDR3 is TGTGCCAGCAGCCCCAGGTCAGGGTTTTATGGCTACACCTTC. Protein product: CASSPRSGFYGYTF.

The J gene is TRBJ2-3, the V gene TRBV14; D uncertain. The V end was cut by 4 bases, the J end by 0 bases, with 8 bases between. The CDR3 totals 14 residues. Germline V gene lookup returns CDR1 SGHDN and CDR2 FVKESK. Here the CDR3 DNA reads TGTGCCAGCAGCCCGATAACTAGCACAGATACGCAGTATTTT. Residues: CASSPITSTDTQYF. Combining the CDR3 with reference TRBV14 and TRBJ2-3 gives the whole variable domain EAGVTQFPSHSVIEKGQTVTLRCDPISGHDNLYWYRRVMGKEIKFLLHFVKESKQDESGMPNNRFLAERTGGTYSTLKVQPAELEDSGVYFCASSPITSTDTQYFGPGTRLTVL.

This sequence joins TRBV14 and TRBJ2-1, with 13 bases lining up with TRBD2. Germline V CDR1 and CDR2: SGHDN, FVKESK. This CDR3 has 18 amino acids. V shed 0 bases, J shed 9 bases, and the junction held 11 bases outside the gene matches. This CDR3 reads CASSQEEILAGGPGEQFF. In DNA form, the CDR3 reads TGTGCCAGCAGCCAAGAAGAGATACTAGCGGGAGGGCCAGGTGAGCAGTTCTTC. The full variable domain, its missing parts supplied by reference TRBV14 and TRBJ2-1, is EAGVTQFPSHSVIEKGQTVTLRCDPISGHDNLYWYRRVMGKEIKFLLHFVKESKQDESGMPNNRFLAERTGGTYSTLKVQPAELEDSGVYFCASSQEEILAGGPGEQFFGPGTRLTVL.

The chain links TRBV2 to TRBJ2-5; D is possibly TRBD1 (6 bases). The CDR3 covers 16 residues. Germline CDR1 and CDR2: SNHLY and FYNNEI. Deletions cut 6 bases from V and 5 bases from J, with 22 bases between. The CDR3 protein is CASSRRSTGTDETQYF. The CDR3 region has the DNA TGTGCCAGCAGCCGACGGTCAACAGGGACCGACGAGACCCAGTACTTC.

The rearrangement links TRBV2 to TRBJ2-2; D unresolved. V was cut by 1 base and J by 2 bases, with 8 bases left in between. CDR1 is SNHLY and CDR2 is FYNNEI in the germline V gene. This CDR3 comprises 15 residues. CDR3: CASSEVGFNTGELFF. In DNA form, the CDR3 reads TGTGCCAGCAGTGAAGTTGGTTTCAACACCGGGGAGCTGTTTTTT.

This chain connects TRBV5-1 to TRBJ2-1; 8 bases match TRBD2. CDR1 and CDR2 from the germline V gene are SGHRS and YFSETQ. The CDR3 sequence is 14 residues long. V was pared by 6 bases and J by 3 bases, with 5 bases of the junction left unmatched. Written as DNA, the CDR3 is TGCGCCAGCACTTTAGCGGGGATCTACAATGAGCAGTTCTTC. Protein sequence: CASTLAGIYNEQFF.

This chain connects TRBV5-3 to TRBJ1-2, with D unresolved. TRBV5-3 is identified as an open reading frame with a role that is uncertain. Deletions cut 3 bases from V and 2 bases from J, with 17 bases between. The CDR3 spans 16 residues. The CDR3 DNA sequence: TGTGCCAGAAGCTCCGCGGAGGCAGCCGTAAACTATGGCTACACCTTC. Amino acid sequence: CARSSAEAAVNYGYTF.

The V gene is TRBV27, the J gene TRBJ2-7; 14 bases align to TRBD2. Per the germline V gene, CDR1 is MNHEY and CDR2 is SMNVEV (reference sequence). This CDR3 region has 19 residues. Trimming took 6 bases from V and 7 from J; bases not matched to a gene: 20. CDR3 in amino acids: CASSQHTPGLAGARVEQYF. CDR3 in DNA: TGTGCCAGCAGCCAACACACCCCGGGACTAGCGGGGGCTAGAGTGGAGCAGTACTTC.

The rearrangement joins TRBV6-1 to TRBJ2-7; possibly TRBD2 for D (6 bases). CDR1 and CDR2 (germline): MNHNS, SASEGT. V lost 4 bases to trimming and J lost 4 bases, with 17 bases between them. CDR3 length: 15 residues. CDR3 nucleotides: TGTGCCAGCAGTGGTGGTTTGGCGGGGAATTACGAGCAGTACTTC. Protein sequence: CASSGGLAGNYEQYF.

The chain carries TRBV11-1 and TRBJ2-5, with a possible D match to TRBD1 (6 bases). CDR3 size: 14 residues. Looked up from germline, CDR1 is SGHAT and CDR2 is FQDESV (reference sequence). V was trimmed by 1 base and J by 3 bases, leaving 9 bases between them. The CDR3 protein is CASSLGRGEETQYF. For the CDR3, the DNA is TGTGCCAGCAGCTTAGGCAGGGGCGAAGAGACCCAGTACTTC. The full variable domain, with the rest looked up from reference TRBV11-1 and TRBJ2-5, is EAEVAQSPRYKITEKSQAVAFWCDPISGHATLYWYRQILGQGPELLVQFQDESVVDDSQLPKDRFSAERLKGVDSTLKIQPAELGDSAMYLCASSLGRGEETQYFGPGTRLLVL.

The chain carries TRBV18 and TRBJ2-2; D is unresolved. Between the trimmed V and J ends, which lost 3 bases and 3 bases, there was a span of 11 bases. Germline loops: CDR1 KGHSH, CDR2 LQKENI. This CDR3 comprises 15 residues. The CDR3 region is CASSPVQRYTGELFF. As DNA, the CDR3 is TGTGCCAGCTCACCCGTTCAAAGATACACCGGGGAGCTGTTTTTT.